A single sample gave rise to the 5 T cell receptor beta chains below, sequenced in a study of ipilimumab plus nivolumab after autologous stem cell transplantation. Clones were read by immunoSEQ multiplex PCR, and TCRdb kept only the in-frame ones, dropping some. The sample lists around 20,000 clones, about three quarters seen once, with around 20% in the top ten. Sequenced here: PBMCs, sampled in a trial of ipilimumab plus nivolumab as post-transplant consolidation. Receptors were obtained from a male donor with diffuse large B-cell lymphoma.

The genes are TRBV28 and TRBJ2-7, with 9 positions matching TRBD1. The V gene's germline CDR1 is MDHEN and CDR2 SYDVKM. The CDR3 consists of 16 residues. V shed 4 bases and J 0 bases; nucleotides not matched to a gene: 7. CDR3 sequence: CASSSTGTGNSYEQYF. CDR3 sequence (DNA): TGTGCCAGCAGTTCAACCGGGACAGGGAACTCCTACGAGCAGTACTTC.

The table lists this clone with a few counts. CDR3 in amino acids: CASSPGLAVVRETQYF. The CDR3 DNA reads TGTGCCAGCAGCCCGGGACTAGCAGTAGTCCGGGAGACCCAGTACTTC. The chain links TRBV5-4 to TRBJ2-5; 9 bases line up with TRBD2. Per the germline V gene, CDR1 is SGHNT and CDR2 is YYREEE (reference sequence). The V segment lost 4 bases and the J segment 5 bases; nucleotides outside the gene matches: 12. CDR3 length equals 16 residues.

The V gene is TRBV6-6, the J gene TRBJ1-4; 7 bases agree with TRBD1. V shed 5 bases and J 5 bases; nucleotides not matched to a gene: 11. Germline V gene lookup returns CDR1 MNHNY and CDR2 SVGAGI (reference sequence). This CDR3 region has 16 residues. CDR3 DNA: TGTGCCAGCAGTATTGACAGGGCCGGAACAAATGAAAAACTGTTTTTT. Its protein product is CASSIDRAGTNEKLFF.

The CDR3 spells CASSSSGYEQYF. CDR3 coding DNA: TGTGCCAGTAGTTCTTCGGGGTACGAGCAGTACTTC. The rearrangement links TRBV19 to TRBJ2-7; D might be TRBD2 (5 bases). The CDR3 totals 12 residues. Trimming removed 5 bases at V and 4 bases at J, with 9 bases between. Per the germline V gene, CDR1 is LNHDA and CDR2 is SQIVND (reference sequence).

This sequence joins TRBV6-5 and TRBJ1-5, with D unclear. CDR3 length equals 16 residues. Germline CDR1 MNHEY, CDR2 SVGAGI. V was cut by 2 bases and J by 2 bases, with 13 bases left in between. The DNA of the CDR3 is TGTGCCAGCAGTTACCCGCCCTGGACTGGCAATCAGCCCCAGCATTTT. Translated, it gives CASSYPPWTGNQPQHF.